Shown below are 26 T cell receptor beta chains from a single sample sequenced in a study of CD8 T cells in ankylosing spondylitis. Via MiXCR, TCRdb re-called the 5' RACE reads, giving one row per CDR3 protein. The data contain about 190,000 distinct CDR3 sequences, 10% to 15% of them singletons. The sequencing sample was made of blood, either unsorted or a sorted T cell fraction (not recorded which). Source of these receptors: a female donor with ankylosing spondylitis or in good health (not recorded which).

This clonotype is a singleton in its sample. A much bigger clone sits one base away, suggesting this may be a read error. V gene TRBV20-1 combines with J gene TRBJ2-1; 11 bases are shared with TRBD2. The V gene end was trimmed by 1 base and the J gene end by 10 bases; junction bases not matched to a gene: 15. In germline, CDR1 is DFQATT, CDR2 SNEGSKA (reference sequence). The CDR3 extends over 17 amino acids. The CDR3 sequence is CSARGLAGGPRRKEQFF. CDR3 coding DNA: TGCAGTGCTAGAGGTCTAGCGGGAGGTCCTCGAAGGAAGGAGCAGTTCTTC.

This clonotype showed up many times. The rearrangement uses TRBV29-1 and TRBJ2-7; 9 positions match TRBD2. Germline-derived CDR1 and CDR2 are SQVTM and ANQGSEA. J lost 4 bases, V lost 6 bases, and 7 bases had no gene match. CDR3 length: 13 residues. In DNA, the CDR3 is TGCAGCGTACGCGGGGGGGCCCTATACGAGCAGTACTTC. This gives the protein CSVRGGALYEQYF.

This clonotype was detected many times. The chain links TRBV5-1 to TRBJ2-7; TRBD1 is a possible D gene (6 bases). In germline, CDR1 is SGHRS, CDR2 YFSETQ. Trimming removed 1 base at V and 6 bases at J, with 14 bases between. The CDR3 loop spans 14 amino acids. The CDR3 loop reads CASSLIQGGSEQYF. CDR3 coding DNA: TGCGCCAGCAGCTTGATACAGGGCGGAAGCGAGCAGTACTTC.

This clonotype was observed many times. CDR3 sequence: CASSHNGTGTFPYEQYF. Written as DNA, the CDR3 is TGTGCCAGCAGCCATAATGGAACCGGGACTTTTCCCTACGAGCAGTACTTC. The chain employs TRBV7-4 and TRBJ2-7, with D tentatively TRBD2 (6 bases). V was trimmed by 5 bases and J by 2 bases, leaving 22 bases between them. The CDR3 runs to 17 residues. Per the germline V gene, CDR1 is SGHVT and CDR2 is SQSDAQ.

This chain joins TRBV6-2 or TRBV6-3 and TRBJ2-3; 11 bases agree with TRBD2. Germline loops: CDR1 MNHEY, CDR2 SVGEGT. CDR3 length equals 15 residues. J was trimmed by 4 bases and V by 4 bases; bases with no gene match: 4. For the CDR3, the DNA is TGTGCCAGCAGTTCTACTAGCGGGAGTCCAGATACGCAGTATTTT. Protein: CASSSTSGSPDTQYF.

This clonotype was counted ten times or more. The CDR3 protein is CASSLIQDTEAFF. The CDR3 nucleotides read TGTGCCAGCAGCTTAATCCAGGACACTGAAGCTTTCTTT. The chain joins TRBV11-2 to TRBJ1-1; no clear D gene. Trimming shortened V by 2 bases and J by 3 bases, and 7 bases separated the two germline ends. Looked up from germline, CDR1 is SGHAT and CDR2 is FQNNGV. The CDR3 is 13 amino acids.

To note about this clonotype: This may come from a read error, since a much larger clone is one base off. The gene calls are TRBV7-2 and TRBJ2-5, with 10 bases aligning to TRBD2. V was clipped by 1 base and J by 6 bases; unmatched bases: 5. The CDR3 length is 15 residues. Germline CDR1 SGHTA, CDR2 FQGNSA. DNA of the CDR3: TGTGCCAGCAGCTTAGTAGCGGGAGGTGTGCAGACCCAGTACTTC. It codes for CASSLVAGGVQTQYF.

This clonotype was counted ten times or more. This chain connects TRBV20-1 to TRBJ2-1; D may be TRBD1 or TRBD2 (5 bases each). CDR1 is DFQATT, CDR2 SNEGSKA, per germline (reference sequence). This CDR3 comprises 14 residues. Between the trimmed V and J ends, which lost 3 bases and 2 bases, there was a span of 11 bases. CDR3 region: CSASYPGPYNEQFF. The CDR3 DNA sequence: TGCAGTGCTAGTTATCCGGGGCCCTACAATGAGCAGTTCTTC.

This clonotype has ten or more counts. The CDR3 protein is CASSRSSSGQFIAKSSYEQYF. CDR3 nucleotide sequence: TGCGCCAGCAGCCGTTCGTCATCCGGACAGTTTATTGCCAAAAGCTCCTACGAGCAGTACTTC. The J gene is TRBJ2-7, the V gene TRBV5-1, with a possible D match to TRBD1 (6 bases). Trimming shortened V by 4 bases and J by 0 bases, and 32 bases separated the two germline ends. Germline loops: CDR1 SGHRS, CDR2 YFSETQ. This CDR3 is 21 amino acids long. The full variable domain, in which reference TRBV5-1 and TRBJ2-7 provide the parts outside the CDR3, is KAGVTQTPRYLIKTRGQQVTLSCSPISGHRSVSWYQQTPGQGLQFLFEYFSETQRNKGNFPGRFSGRQFSNSRSEMNVSTLELGDSALYLCASSRSSSGQFIAKSSYEQYFGPGTRLTVT.

Ten or more counts support this clonotype. The chain has TRBV7-9 and TRBJ2-2, with a tentative D call TRBD2 (5 bases). This CDR3 is 15 amino acids long. Germline V lookup: CDR1 SEHNR, CDR2 FQNEAQ (reference sequence). Trimming left V 5 bases short and J 3 bases short, with 13 bases between. CDR3 residues: CASSAAGPDTGELFF. The DNA of the CDR3 is TGTGCCAGCAGCGCCGCGGGCCCGGACACCGGGGAGCTGTTTTTT.

With regard to this clonotype: A much larger clone lies a single base off, so this may be a read error. V gene TRBV19 combines with J gene TRBJ2-5, with 7 bases lining up with TRBD1. The V gene's germline CDR1 is LNHDA and CDR2 SQIVND (reference sequence). This CDR3 spans 15 amino acids. The CDR3 loop is CDSSPGQKTGETQYF. As DNA, the CDR3 is TGTGACAGTAGTCCGGGACAGAAGACTGGGGAGACCCAGTACTTC.

This clonotype was detected many times. The CDR3 loop reads CATSRDRLAGNLKAGELFF. CDR3 DNA: TGTGCCACCAGCAGAGATAGGCTAGCGGGGAACCTCAAGGCCGGGGAGCTGTTTTTT. The J gene is TRBJ2-2, the V gene TRBV15; TRBD2 matches 9 bases. This CDR3 has 19 residues. Germline lookup yields CDR1 LNHNV and CDR2 YYDKDF (reference sequence). Losses at the gene ends were 0 bases for V and 6 bases for J; bases not matched to a gene: 14.

The V and J genes are TRBV7-2 and TRBJ2-1; possible D gene TRBD2, 6 bases. Trimming stripped 1 base from V and 2 bases from J, with 12 bases between. The CDR3 runs to 16 residues. Germline CDR1 reads SGHTA; CDR2 reads FQGNSA. The CDR3 is CASSLGEERPYNEQFF. The DNA of the CDR3 is TGTGCCAGCAGCTTAGGGGAGGAGAGGCCCTACAATGAGCAGTTCTTC.

This clonotype was seen repeatedly, ten times or more. This rearrangement joins TRBV7-9 to TRBJ1-2; D perhaps matches TRBD1 (5 bases). Germline V lookup: CDR1 SEHNR, CDR2 FQNEAQ (reference sequence). The CDR3 contains 12 residues. Trimming took 1 base from V and 6 from J, leaving 6 bases between them. The CDR3 DNA sequence: TGTGCCAGCAGCTTAGAGGGGCATGGCTACACCTTC. It yields the protein CASSLEGHGYTF.

This clonotype was observed many times. The rearrangement joins TRBV7-8 to TRBJ2-3; 9 nucleotides line up with TRBD2. The length of the CDR3 is 14 residues. Germline values: CDR1 SGHVS, CDR2 FQNEAQ. The J segment lost 4 bases and the V segment lost 2 bases, leaving 1 base of the junction unmatched. CDR3 nucleotides: TGTGCCAGCAGCTTACCTAGCGGGGCAGATACGCAGTATTTT. This encodes CASSLPSGADTQYF. Full variable domain (remainder filled in from reference TRBV7-8 and TRBJ2-3): GAGVSQSPRYKVAKRGQDVALRCDPISGHVSLFWYQQALGQGPEFLTYFQNEAQLDKSGLPSDRFFAERPEGSVSTLKIQRTQQEDSAVYLCASSLPSGADTQYFGPGTRLTVL.

The V gene is TRBV7-3, the J gene TRBJ2-1; D call uncertain. CDR1 is SGHTA and CDR2 is FQGTGA in the germline V gene. Between the trimmed V and J ends, which lost 5 bases and 5 bases, there was a span of 19 bases. This CDR3 is 16 amino acids long. The CDR3 coding sequence is TGTGCCAGCAGCCCTACCACCGTGGTAGCCGACAATGAGCAGTTCTTC. It specifies CASSPTTVVADNEQFF.

This clonotype has a count of ten or more. The chain is built from TRBV20-1 and TRBJ1-4; 8 bases line up with TRBD1. This CDR3 is built from 13 residues. Looked up from germline, CDR1 is DFQATT and CDR2 is SNEGSKA (reference sequence). V trimming: 2 bases; J trimming: 8 bases; junction bases outside the gene matches: 4. CDR3 DNA sequence: TGCAGTGCTAGAATAAGACAGGGGGAAAAACTGTTTTTT. It specifies CSARIRQGEKLFF.

The table lists this clonotype with a few counts. This chain joins TRBV20-1 and TRBJ2-7, with D uncertain. CDR1 is DFQATT and CDR2 is SNEGSKA in the germline V gene (reference sequence). The CDR3 covers 14 residues. Trimming shortened V by 2 bases and J by 7 bases, and 18 bases separated the two germline ends. CDR3 sequence (DNA): TGCAGTGCTAGAAATGAACGGACCGCCTTGGAGCAGTACTTC. Translating gives CSARNERTALEQYF.

This clonotype has ten or more counts. The chain combines TRBV20-1 with TRBJ2-2; no reliable D call. The CDR3 runs to 11 residues. Trimming took 6 bases from V and 0 from J, leaving 2 bases between them. CDR1 and CDR2 from the germline V gene are DFQATT and SNEGSKA (reference sequence). The CDR3 here is CSATNTGELFF. The CDR3 DNA is TGCAGTGCGACGAACACCGGGGAGCTGTTTTTT.

This clonotype was picked up a small number of times. The chain joins TRBV20-1 to TRBJ2-5, with 9 bases fitting TRBD2. Germline V gives CDR1 DFQATT, CDR2 SNEGSKA (reference sequence). V lost 3 bases, J lost 5 bases, and 10 bases stayed unmatched. The CDR3 has 15 residues. The CDR3 nucleotides are TGCAGTGCTAGTCTCAGCGGGAGGACGGACGAGACCCAGTACTTC. Amino acid sequence: CSASLSGRTDETQYF.

This clonotype was observed at least ten times. The rearrangement links TRBV11-2 to TRBJ2-1; a possible D gene is TRBD1 (5 bases). Germline CDR1 SGHAT, CDR2 FQNNGV. CDR3 length equals 18 residues. V was clipped by 0 bases and J by 1 base, with 16 bases between them. CDR3 sequence reads: CASSLDQGGSGSYNEQFF. CDR3 DNA: TGTGCCAGCAGCTTAGATCAGGGTGGTTCAGGGTCCTACAATGAGCAGTTCTTC.

This clonotype was detected many times. This sequence joins TRBV20-1 and TRBJ1-5; tentatively, D is TRBD1 (6 bases). CDR1 is DFQATT and CDR2 is SNEGSKA in the germline V gene (reference sequence). Trimming removed 0 bases at V and 3 bases at J, with 12 bases between. The CDR3 totals 15 residues. The DNA of the CDR3 is TGCAGTGCTAGAGAACAGGGTGGCCTCAATCAGCCCCAGCATTTT. Translating it yields CSAREQGGLNQPQHF.

This clonotype has at least ten counts. The V call is TRBV27, the J call TRBJ1-5; D remains unclear. Between the trimmed V and J ends, which lost 4 bases and 6 bases, there was a span of 19 bases. Germline CDR1 is MNHEY and CDR2 is SMNVEV (reference sequence). This CDR3 has 16 residues. CDR3: CASSSVAFSGIQPQHF. CDR3 coding DNA: TGTGCCAGCAGTTCAGTGGCCTTTTCGGGGATTCAGCCCCAGCATTTT.

At least ten counts were recorded for this clonotype. The chain employs TRBV10-3 and TRBJ2-1, with TRBD2 as a possible D gene (5 bases). The CDR3 is 13 amino acids. The germline V gene has CDR1 ENHRY and CDR2 SYGVKD. The V and J ends lost 8 bases and 7 bases respectively, with 15 bases between them. DNA for the CDR3: TGTGCCATCTTTGTCGGGATTGTGAATGAGCAGTTCTTC. Translation gives CAIFVGIVNEQFF.

The table lists this clonotype with many counts. The chain couples TRBV24-1 to TRBJ2-2; possibly TRBD1 for D (6 bases). V dropped 3 bases and J dropped 7 bases, with 11 bases sitting between them. CDR1 is KGHDR and CDR2 is SFDVKD in the germline V gene. The length of the CDR3 is 14 residues. The CDR3 nucleotides read TGTGCCACCAGTGATGCAGGGGTCCTCGGGGAGCTGTTTTTT. Translated, it gives CATSDAGVLGELFF.

The sample holds many counts of this clonotype. The V and J genes are TRBV12-3 or TRBV12-4 and TRBJ2-5; D gene unclear. The ends were cut back, 3 bases at V and 5 bases at J, with 10 bases in the middle. CDR3 length: 13 residues. The CDR3 here is CASSFWGEETQYF. The CDR3 nucleotides read TGTGCCAGCAGTTTCTGGGGTGAGGAGACCCAGTACTTC.